Given below is one T cell receptor (beta chain) in context. Original analysis: Nucleated cell counts were estimated from reference gene primer amplification. Data came from immunoSEQ multiplex PCR; TCRdb stores just in-frame clones and leaves some out. V and J calls plus clone size are reproduced from that table; the DNA served to infer D and trimming. The sample yields roughly 240,000 clones, roughly 82% seen once. The data belong to a study of blood T cell repertoires in COVID-19. Whole-study context: Both acute and convalescent COVID-19 samples were obtained from the United States, Italy and Spain. Nucleic acid was either cDNA or gDNA, and it came from T cells, B-cell-depleted T cells, or PBMCs.

J gave up 2 bases and V 4 bases, and 0 bases lay outside the gene matches. CDR3 length equals 15 residues. CDR1 and CDR2 from the germline V gene are SGHTA and FQGNSA. The clonotype was recovered from a woman between 65 and 79 years old with acute or convalescent COVID-19. Input material: peripheral blood. The genes are TRBV7-2 and TRBJ2-7, with 15 bases lining up with TRBD2. The CDR3 sequence is CASSWTSGGAYEQYF. CDR3 DNA sequence: TGTGCCAGCAGCTGGACTAGCGGGGGGGCCTACGAGCAGTACTTC.